Following are 24 T cell receptor beta chains from one sample sequenced in a study of blood T cell repertoires in COVID-19. Some clones are missing from TCRdb's copy, which holds only in-frame ones; the method was immunoSEQ multiplex PCR. The table records approximately 330,000 clones, roughly 89% of them present only once. Sequencing was carried out using peripheral blood. Receptors were obtained from a man aged 30 to 45 with COVID-19, enrolled during active disease.

The chain is built from TRBV6-5 and TRBJ1-5; TRBD1 might be the D (5 bases). Looked up from germline, CDR1 is MNHEY and CDR2 is SVGAGI. The CDR3 has 14 amino acids. Trimming removed 6 bases from V and 3 bases from J, with 12 bases in between. The CDR3 bases are TGTGCCAGCAGAGTGAACAGGACCAATCAGCCCCAGCATTTT. Translating gives CASRVNRTNQPQHF.

DNA for the CDR3: TGTGCCATCAGTGAGACAGGGTTCGAGCAGTACTTC. This codes for CAISETGFEQYF. V and J are TRBV10-3 and TRBJ2-7, with D tentatively TRBD1 (6 bases). CDR1 and CDR2 from the germline V gene are ENHRY and SYGVKD. The V gene lost 2 bases and the J gene lost 6 bases, with 8 bases spanning the gap. This CDR3 region has 12 residues.

The V and J genes are TRBV19 and TRBJ1-3; D is perhaps TRBD1 (6 bases). Trimming left V 3 bases short and J 0 bases short, with 18 bases between. Germline CDR1 and CDR2: LNHDA and SQIVND (reference sequence). The CDR3 extends over 18 amino acids. CDR3 protein: CASSMWFRDTRSGNTIYF. Written as DNA, the CDR3 is TGTGCCAGTAGTATGTGGTTCCGGGACACTCGCTCTGGAAACACCATATATTTT.

The chain links TRBV9 to TRBJ2-5; D possibly corresponds to TRBD2 (7 bases). The germline V and J ends were trimmed by 0 bases and 2 bases, with 11 bases remaining between them. Germline V CDR1 and CDR2: SGDLS, YYNGEE. The CDR3 consists of 15 residues. CDR3 nucleotide sequence: TGTGCCAGCAGCGTAGCCGGGGGGCCACAAGAGACCCAGTACTTC. Encoded protein: CASSVAGGPQETQYF.

This CDR3 is CASSFMAGAQGTEAFF. As DNA, the CDR3 is TGCGCCAGCAGCTTTATGGCAGGGGCCCAGGGGACTGAAGCTTTCTTT. V is TRBV5-1 and J is TRBJ1-1, with TRBD1 as a possible D gene (6 bases). CDR3 length: 16 residues. Trimming left V 2 bases short and J 5 bases short, with 19 bases between. Germline V lookup: CDR1 SGHRS, CDR2 YFSETQ. Variable domain in full (rest from reference TRBV5-1 and TRBJ1-1): KAGVTQTPRYLIKTRGQQVTLSCSPISGHRSVSWYQQTPGQGLQFLFEYFSETQRNKGNFPGRFSGRQFSNSRSEMNVSTLELGDSALYLCASSFMAGAQGTEAFFGQGTRLTVV.

This clone came up once. This chain links TRBV4-1 with TRBJ1-4; D perhaps matches TRBD1 (6 bases). CDR1 MGHRA and CDR2 YSYEKL come from the germline V gene. The CDR3 length is 18 residues. With 3 bases removed from V and 0 bases from J, the gap between germline ends came to 17 bases. CDR3: CASSQYGTHLATNEKLFF. The CDR3 nucleotides are TGCGCCAGCAGCCAGTACGGGACACATCTAGCAACTAATGAAAAACTGTTTTTT.

This clone was counted a few times. The genes are TRBV29-1 and TRBJ2-7, with 10 bases that match TRBD1. There are 13 residues in the CDR3. In germline, CDR1 is SQVTM, CDR2 ANQGSEA. V lost 6 bases and J lost 3; bases outside the gene matches: 5. CDR3 sequence reads: CSVDWDRGYEQYF. The CDR3, as DNA: TGCAGCGTCGACTGGGACAGGGGCTACGAGCAGTACTTC.

This clone was seen more than once but under ten times. V and J are TRBV19 and TRBJ2-2; 13 nucleotides align to TRBD2. From germline, CDR1 is LNHDA and CDR2 SQIVND (reference sequence). The length of the CDR3 is 18 residues. With 5 bases clipped from V and 2 bases from J, the junction kept 8 bases outside the gene matches. The CDR3 DNA reads TGTGCCAGTAGTTCCGTAGGGACTAGCGGGACAAACACCGGGGAGCTGTTTTTT. It codes for CASSSVGTSGTNTGELFF.

About this clone itself: The sample contains more than one DNA sequence encoding this CDR3. This rearrangement joins TRBV19 to TRBJ1-1; 9 nucleotides match TRBD1. Trimming cost V 3 bases and J 5 bases; bases outside gene matches: 1. The CDR3 has 13 residues. Germline V gene data show CDR1 as LNHDA and CDR2 as SQIVND (reference sequence). This chain's CDR3 is CASSIGTGTEAFF. The CDR3 DNA reads TGTGCCAGTAGTATCGGGACAGGGACTGAAGCTTTCTTT.

The chain has TRBV25-1 and TRBJ2-1; a weak D match, TRBD1 (6 bases). The CDR3 length is 16 residues. Germline CDR1 reads MGHDK; CDR2 reads SYGVNS. V was pared by 3 bases and J by 0 bases, with 12 bases between. As DNA, the CDR3 is TGTGCCAGCAGTGAGAAAGGGGGAGCCTCCTACAATGAGCAGTTCTTC. Translating it yields CASSEKGGASYNEQFF.

V and J are TRBV4-2 and TRBJ2-5; 9 bases line up with TRBD2. The germline CDR1 and CDR2 sequences are LGHNA and YNFKEQ. The CDR3 covers 16 residues. Losses at the gene ends were 1 base for V and 5 bases for J; bases not matched to a gene: 8. The CDR3 DNA sequence: TGTGCCAGCAGCCAAGGGGTAGCGGGGGACGGGGAGACCCAGTACTTC. Amino acid sequence: CASSQGVAGDGETQYF.

V usage is TRBV19 and J usage is TRBJ1-1; possibly TRBD1 for D (5 bases). V dropped 4 bases and J dropped 4 bases, with 16 bases sitting between them. Germline CDR1 reads LNHDA; CDR2 reads SQIVND (reference sequence). The CDR3 runs to 15 residues. CDR3 sequence (DNA): TGTGCCAGTAGTACCCCGTCCGACAGACTCACTGAAGCTTTCTTT. Protein product: CASSTPSDRLTEAFF.

This sequence joins TRBV28 and TRBJ2-1; D call uncertain. CDR1 MDHEN and CDR2 SYDVKM come from the germline V gene. V shed 6 bases and J shed 2 bases, with 14 bases lying between them. CDR3 size: 15 residues. The CDR3 DNA sequence: TGTGCCAGCAGCCCACCTCCTCCGGCCTACAATGAGCAGTTCTTC. Encoded protein: CASSPPPPAYNEQFF.

The chain joins TRBV6-1 to TRBJ2-1, with 14 bases lining up with TRBD2. This CDR3 has 19 amino acids. Losses at the gene ends were 1 base for V and 4 bases for J; bases not matched to a gene: 9. Germline-derived CDR1 and CDR2 are MNHNS and SASEGT. DNA of the CDR3: TGTGCCAGCAGTGAAGGGCCTGGACTAGCGGGGGGTTCTTACAATGAGCAGTTCTTC. It encodes CASSEGPGLAGGSYNEQFF.

This chain connects TRBV14 to TRBJ2-1; 7 positions agree with TRBD2. Trimming took 8 bases from V and 0 from J; bases not matched to a gene: 4. Germline loops: CDR1 SGHDN, CDR2 FVKESK. CDR3 length equals 14 residues. The CDR3 reads CASRGGNSYNEQFF. In nucleotides, the CDR3 is TGTGCCAGCCGGGGAGGGAACTCCTACAATGAGCAGTTCTTC.

The V call is TRBV6-2 or TRBV6-3, the J call TRBJ2-3; D not resolved. Trimming cost V 5 bases and J 1 base, with 7 bases left between them. CDR3 length: 13 residues. CDR1 and CDR2 (germline): MNHEY, SVGEGT. The CDR3 DNA sequence: TGTGCCAGCAGTCTCCGAGGCACAGATACGCAGTATTTT. Translation: CASSLRGTDTQYF.

V is TRBV27 and J is TRBJ1-1, with TRBD1 matching over 10 bases. V was pared by 4 bases and J by 1 base, with 9 bases of the junction left unmatched. The V gene's germline CDR1 is MNHEY and CDR2 SMNVEV (reference sequence). The CDR3 loop spans 17 amino acids. CDR3 region: CASSSPDRGLRNTEAFF. As DNA, the CDR3 is TGTGCCAGCAGTTCACCGGACAGGGGGTTGCGGAACACTGAAGCTTTCTTT.

This clone appeared a single time. The chain uses TRBV28 and TRBJ1-2; D is undetermined. This CDR3 has 15 residues. The V gene lost 7 bases and the J gene lost 0 bases, with 15 bases spanning the gap. Germline V gene data show CDR1 as MDHEN and CDR2 as SYDVKM. The CDR3 DNA reads as TGTGCCAGCACCTCCTCGACCGAGGCTAACTATGGCTACACCTTC. It is translated as CASTSSTEANYGYTF.

V usage is TRBV27 and J usage is TRBJ1-1; D is perhaps TRBD1 (5 bases). The length of the CDR3 is 13 residues. CDR1 is MNHEY, CDR2 SMNVEV, per germline (reference sequence). This CDR3 reads CRSAGGLNTEAFF. The CDR3 region has the DNA TGTCGGTCGGCCGGGGGGTTGAACACTGAAGCTTTCTTT.

About this clone itself: Other DNA sequences in this specimen translate into the identical CDR3. The chain links TRBV19 to TRBJ1-5, with 7 bases aligning to TRBD1. V was pared by 7 bases and J by 4 bases, with 7 bases of the junction left unmatched. Germline CDR1 and CDR2: LNHDA and SQIVND (reference sequence). The CDR3 contains 14 residues. This CDR3 reads CASKVGTANQPQHF. In nucleotides, the CDR3 is TGTGCCAGTAAAGTGGGGACAGCTAATCAGCCCCAGCATTTT.

V and J are TRBV7-2 and TRBJ2-7; D is possibly TRBD1 (6 bases). The CDR3 has 14 residues. Trimming shortened V by 3 bases and J by 2 bases, and 11 bases separated the two germline ends. Germline V gene lookup returns CDR1 SGHTA and CDR2 FQGNSA. CDR3 loop: CASSLTGTTYEQYF. CDR3 DNA: TGTGCCAGCAGCTTGACAGGAACAACCTACGAGCAGTACTTC.

The CDR3 here is CASSPRVIHGYTF. In DNA, the CDR3 is TGTGCCAGTAGCCCCAGGGTGATCCATGGCTACACCTTC. The V and J genes are TRBV19 and TRBJ1-2; tentative D call: TRBD1 (5 bases). Trimming cost V 6 bases and J 6 bases, with 14 bases left between them. Germline V lookup: CDR1 LNHDA, CDR2 SQIVND (reference sequence). The CDR3 contains 13 residues.

The gene calls are TRBV3-1 (or the pseudogene TRBV3-2) and TRBJ1-3, with D uncertain. Per the germline V gene, CDR1 is LGHDT and CDR2 is YNNKEL (reference sequence). This CDR3 has 20 residues. The ends were cut back, 0 bases at V and 0 bases at J, with 21 bases in the middle. The chain's CDR3 is CASSQDTWSVPASSGNTIYF. The DNA of the CDR3 is TGTGCCAGCAGCCAAGATACCTGGTCGGTACCAGCGAGCTCTGGAAACACCATATATTTT.

The gene calls are TRBV7-9 and TRBJ2-7; D call uncertain. CDR3 length equals 12 residues. The V end was cut by 2 bases, the J end by 3 bases, with 5 bases between. The V gene's germline CDR1 is SEHNR and CDR2 FQNEAQ (reference sequence). CDR3 protein: CASSLTYYEQYF. In DNA form, the CDR3 reads TGTGCCAGCAGCTTAACCTACTACGAGCAGTACTTC.